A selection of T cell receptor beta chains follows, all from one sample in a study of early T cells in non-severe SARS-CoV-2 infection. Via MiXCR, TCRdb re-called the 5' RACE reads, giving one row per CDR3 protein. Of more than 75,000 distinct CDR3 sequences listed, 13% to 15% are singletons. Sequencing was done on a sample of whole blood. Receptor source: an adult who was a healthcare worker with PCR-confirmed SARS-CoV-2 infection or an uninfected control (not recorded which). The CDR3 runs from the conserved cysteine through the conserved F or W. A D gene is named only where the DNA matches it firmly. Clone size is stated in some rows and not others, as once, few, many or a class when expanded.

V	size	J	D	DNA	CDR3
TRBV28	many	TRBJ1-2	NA	TGTGCCAGCAATCTCGACAGTGGAGTAGGCTACACCTTC	CASNLDSGVGYTF
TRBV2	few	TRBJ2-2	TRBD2	TGTGCCAGCACCCCCCGAGCGGGGACTAACACCGGGGAGCTGTTTTTT	CASTPRAGTNTGELFF
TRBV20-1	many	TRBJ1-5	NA	TGCAGTGCACCCGGGGGCCAGGCCGCGAATCAGCCCCAGCATTTT	CSAPGGQAANQPQHF
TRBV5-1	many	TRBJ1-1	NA	TGCGCCAGCAGGGCAGGAGTTGACACTGAAGCTTTCTTT	CASRAGVDTEAFF
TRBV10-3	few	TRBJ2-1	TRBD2	TGTGCCATCAGTGAGCCCGGACTAGAGAGAAGCTCCTACAATGAGCAGTTCTTC	CAISEPGLERSSYNEQFF
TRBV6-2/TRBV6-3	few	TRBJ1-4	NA	TGTGCCAGCAAGGGATCCACTATTGAAAAACTGTTTTTT	CASKGSTIEKLFF
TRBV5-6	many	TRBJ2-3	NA	TGTGCCAGCAGCTTTAGGGGGGGCGCGGATACGCAGTATTTT	CASSFRGGADTQYF
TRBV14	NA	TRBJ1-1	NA	TGTGCCAGCAGCCAATACCGGGCCGGTGGTGAAGCTTTCTTT	CASSQYRAGGEAFF
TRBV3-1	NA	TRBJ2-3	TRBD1	TGTGCCAGCAGCCCCAACAGGGGGCTGGCAGATACGCAGTATTTT	CASSPNRGLADTQYF
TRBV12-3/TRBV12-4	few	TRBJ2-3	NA	TGTGCCAGCAGAACACAAGGGAAGGATACGCAGTATTTT	CASRTQGKDTQYF
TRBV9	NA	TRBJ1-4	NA	TGTGCCAGCAGCGTAGGAAGCGAAGGAGAAAAACTGTTTTTT	CASSVGSEGEKLFF
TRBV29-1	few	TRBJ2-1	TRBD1	TGCAGCGTCCGGGGGACAGGGAGAGGCGATGAGCAGTTCTTC	CSVRGTGRGDEQFF
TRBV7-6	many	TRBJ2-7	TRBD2	TGTGCCAGCAGCTTAGGAGGACTAGCGGGGGGCGAGCAGTACTTC	CASSLGGLAGGEQYF
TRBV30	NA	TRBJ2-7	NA	TGTGCCTGGAGTGCCCCTCGCGCCGGCTCCTACGAGCAGTACTTC	CAWSAPRAGSYEQYF
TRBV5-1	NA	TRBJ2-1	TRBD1	TGCGCCAGCAGCTGGGGACAGACGTACAATGAGCAGTTCTTC	CASSWGQTYNEQFF
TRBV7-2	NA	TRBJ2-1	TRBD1	TGTGCCAGCAGCTCGGGGACAGGGGGCTACAATGAGCAGTTCTTC	CASSSGTGGYNEQFF
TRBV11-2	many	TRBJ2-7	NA	TGTGCCAGCAGCTTAGGAGGGCACTACGAGCAGTACTTC	CASSLGGHYEQYF
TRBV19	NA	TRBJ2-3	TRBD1	TGTGCCAGTAGTACCGGACAGGGGTCTAGCACAGATACGCAGTATTTT	CASSTGQGSSTDTQYF
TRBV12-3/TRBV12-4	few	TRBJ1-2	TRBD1	TGTGCCAGCAGCGGGGACAGGGGAGGCTATGGCTACACCTTC	CASSGDRGGYGYTF
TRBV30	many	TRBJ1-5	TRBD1	TGTGCCTGGAGTGTAGCAGGGGGGCAGCCCCAGCATTTT	CAWSVAGGQPQHF
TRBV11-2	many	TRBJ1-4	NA	TGTGCCAGCAGCCAACAGGGAGGAGGAAGAGAAAAACTGTTTTTT	CASSQQGGGREKLFF
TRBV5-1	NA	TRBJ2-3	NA	TGCGCCAGCGGTTCCATGGGCCGAGGGGCACCAGATACGCAGTATTTT	CASGSMGRGAPDTQYF
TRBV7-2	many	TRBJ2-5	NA	TGTGCCAGCAGCTCCCTGATGACGTTCTTGACCCAGTACTTC	CASSSLMTFLTQYF
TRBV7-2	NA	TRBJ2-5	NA	TGTGCCAGTGGCCGGGGGACCCAGTACTTC	CASGRGTQYF
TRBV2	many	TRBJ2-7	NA	TGTGCCAGCAGTTCAGACAGGCTCTACGAGCAGTACTTC	CASSSDRLYEQYF
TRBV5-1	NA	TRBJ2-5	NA	TGCGCCAGCAGCGATACAGGGCGCCAAGAGACCCAGTACTTC	CASSDTGRQETQYF
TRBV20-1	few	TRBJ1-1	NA	TGCAGTGCTAGAGAGGGCGGAGACACTGAAGCTTTCTTT	CSAREGGDTEAFF
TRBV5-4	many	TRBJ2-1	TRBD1	TGTGCCAGCAGCTTCCTGCAGGGGGCCAACAATGAGCAGTTCTTC	CASSFLQGANNEQFF
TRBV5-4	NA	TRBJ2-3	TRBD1	TGTGCCAGCAGCCCCAGACAGGGTCCCACAGATACGCAGTATTTT	CASSPRQGPTDTQYF
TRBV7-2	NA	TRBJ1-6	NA	TGTGCCAGCAGCTTATCCCCGACCGGGAACCAGTCACCCCTCCACTTT	CASSLSPTGNQSPLHF
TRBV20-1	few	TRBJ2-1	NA	TGCAGTGCTAGAGTCCGTCCATCGGGGAATGAGCAGTTCTTC	CSARVRPSGNEQFF
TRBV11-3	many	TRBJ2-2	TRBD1	TGTGCCAGCAGCCGGGGACAGGGAATTGGAACCGGGGAGCTGTTTTTT	CASSRGQGIGTGELFF
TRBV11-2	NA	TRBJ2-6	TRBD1	TGTGCCAGCAGCTTAGACAGGGGGCCTGGGGCCAACGTCCTGACTTTC	CASSLDRGPGANVLTF
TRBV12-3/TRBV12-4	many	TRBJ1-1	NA	TGTGCCAGCAGTTCCGGGCCTGTCACTGAAGCTTTCTTT	CASSSGPVTEAFF
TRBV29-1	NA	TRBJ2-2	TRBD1	TGCAGCGTTGAAAGTTTGGGACAGGGGAGGCACGGGGAGCTGTTTTTT	CSVESLGQGRHGELFF
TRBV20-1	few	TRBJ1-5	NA	TGCAGTGCTAGAGACAGGCCGTCCAATCAGCCCCAGCATTTT	CSARDRPSNQPQHF
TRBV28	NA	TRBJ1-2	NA	TGTGCCAGCAGTTTATGGGGGGGCGCTGGCTACACCTTC	CASSLWGGAGYTF
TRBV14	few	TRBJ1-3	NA	TGTGCCAGCAGCGTCAGGAGGGACGGAACTGACACCATATATTTT	CASSVRRDGTDTIYF
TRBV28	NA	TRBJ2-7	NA	TGTGCCAGCAGTTTATTGGCCTACGAGCAGTACTTC	CASSLLAYEQYF
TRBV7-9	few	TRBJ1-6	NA	TGTGCCAGCAGCTGGGACTCAATTAATTCACCCCTCCACTTT	CASSWDSINSPLHF
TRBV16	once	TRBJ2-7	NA	TGTGCCTGCAGCCAATCAGCGCAGGCGCACCTTTACGAGCAGTACTTC	CACSQSAQAHLYEQYF
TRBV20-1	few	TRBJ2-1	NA	TGCAGTGCTAGAGGGAGCGCGAATGAGCAGTTCTTC	CSARGSANEQFF
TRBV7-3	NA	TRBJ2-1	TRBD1	TGTGCCAGCAGCTCCGACAGGGGGTACAATGAGCAGTTCTTC	CASSSDRGYNEQFF
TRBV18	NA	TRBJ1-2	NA	TGTGCCAGCTCACCCCAGGGATCTAACTATGGCTACACCTTC	CASSPQGSNYGYTF
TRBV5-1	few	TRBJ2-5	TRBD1	TGCGCCAGCAGCGAAGGGACAGGCGGAGAGACCCAGTACTTC	CASSEGTGGETQYF